A single sample gave rise to the 27 T cell receptor beta chains below, sequenced in a study of blood T cell repertoires in COVID-19. TCRdb's copy holds only in-frame clones and misses some; the assay was immunoSEQ multiplex PCR. The table lists some 150,000 clones, about 89% of them singletons. The sequenced material came from peripheral blood. All receptors come from a man aged 45-65 years with active COVID-19.

This rearrangement joins TRBV7-9 to TRBJ2-1; a possible D gene is TRBD2 (5 bases). Germline V gives CDR1 SEHNR, CDR2 FQNEAQ (reference sequence). The CDR3 is 13 residues long. V lost 1 base and J lost 9, with 10 bases in between. CDR3 in amino acids: CASSLGDGSEQFF. Written as DNA, the CDR3 is TGTGCCAGCAGCTTAGGAGATGGGAGTGAGCAGTTCTTC.

This chain links TRBV25-1 with TRBJ2-3, with 8 bases aligning to TRBD2. From germline, CDR1 is MGHDK and CDR2 SYGVNS. Trimming took 1 base from V and 5 from J; bases not matched to a gene: 5. The CDR3 has 15 residues. The CDR3, as DNA: TGTGCCAGCAGTGAATTCGGGGGGGGCCGAGATACGCAGTATTTT. Translating gives CASSEFGGGRDTQYF.

V usage is TRBV2 and J usage is TRBJ2-2; perhaps TRBD2 as D (6 bases). V lost 3 bases, J lost 2 bases, and 7 bases lay in between. CDR3 size: 14 residues. The V gene's germline CDR1 is SNHLY and CDR2 FYNNEI. CDR3 DNA: TGTGCCAGCAGTGAGCGGGGTAACACCGGGGAGCTGTTTTTT. Translating it yields CASSERGNTGELFF.

This rearrangement joins TRBV5-1 to TRBJ2-1, with no clear D. Germline V lookup: CDR1 SGHRS, CDR2 YFSETQ. CDR3 length: 13 residues. Trimming removed 0 bases at V and 5 bases at J, with 6 bases between. The CDR3 nucleotides read TGCGCCAGCAGCTTGGATATTGACAATGAGCAGTTCTTC. It codes for CASSLDIDNEQFF.

The V call is TRBV7-9, the J call TRBJ1-5, with D tentatively TRBD1 (6 bases). The CDR3 extends over 13 amino acids. Germline V gives CDR1 SEHNR, CDR2 FQNEAQ (reference sequence). The ends were cut back, 5 bases at V and 4 bases at J, with 9 bases in the middle. CDR3 in amino acids: CASSTTGNQPQHF. Here the CDR3 DNA reads TGTGCCAGCAGCACCACAGGGAATCAGCCCCAGCATTTT.

The CDR3 DNA reads TGTGCCAGCAGCCAAGATAAGCAGGGCGGCTACACCTTC. This gives the protein CASSQDKQGGYTF. The chain has TRBV3-1 (or the pseudogene TRBV3-2) and TRBJ1-2; a possible D gene is TRBD1 (5 bases). The CDR3 has 13 amino acids. V shed 0 bases and J shed 8 bases, with 10 bases lying between them. Per germline, CDR1 LGHDT and CDR2 YNNKEL (reference sequence).

This clone came up once. The chain uses TRBV11-2 and TRBJ2-3, with D possibly matching TRBD2 (5 bases). Germline V gene sequence: CDR1 SGHAT, CDR2 FQNNGV. The ends were cut back, 4 bases at V and 5 bases at J, with 13 bases in the middle. The CDR3 spans 14 residues. The CDR3 loop reads CASSYARGGDTQYF. CDR3 sequence (DNA): TGTGCCAGCAGCTACGCCCGGGGTGGAGATACGCAGTATTTT.

This clone was picked up a small number of times. The chain uses TRBV6-2 or TRBV6-3 and TRBJ1-2, with 8 bases lining up with TRBD1. The CDR3 consists of 14 residues. Germline loops: CDR1 MNHEY, CDR2 SVGEGT. With V trimmed by 5 bases and J by 5 bases, 7 bases remained unmatched. The CDR3 nucleotides read TGTGCCAGCAGTAGTCAGGGACAGGAATATGGCTACACCTTC. Protein: CASSSQGQEYGYTF.

This chain links TRBV7-9 with TRBJ2-1, with D perhaps matching TRBD1 (6 bases). The V end was cut by 5 bases, the J end by 8 bases, with 7 bases between. This CDR3 region has 11 residues. CDR1 and CDR2 (germline): SEHNR, FQNEAQ (reference sequence). Written as DNA, the CDR3 is TGTGCCAGCAGCCAGGGGCATGAGCAGTTCTTC. Amino acid sequence: CASSQGHEQFF.

The chain employs TRBV11-2 and TRBJ2-1; TRBD2 matches at 8 bases. Germline CDR1 and CDR2: SGHAT and FQNNGV. V gave up 5 bases and J gave up 3 bases; unmatched junction bases: 6. This CDR3 is 15 amino acids long. This CDR3 is CASSLSGGLYNEQFF. CDR3 DNA: TGTGCCAGCAGCCTAAGCGGGGGCCTCTACAATGAGCAGTTCTTC.

The chain joins TRBV12-3 or TRBV12-4 to TRBJ1-2, with D uncertain. Deletions cut 6 bases from V and 1 base from J, with 9 bases between. The CDR3 consists of 13 residues. The CDR3 loop reads CASSQRVNYGYTF. CDR3 sequence (DNA): TGTGCCAGCAGCCAGCGGGTTAACTATGGCTACACCTTC.

The V call is TRBV4-1, the J call TRBJ1-6; the match to TRBD1 covers 8 bases. Germline V lookup: CDR1 MGHRA, CDR2 YSYEKL. Trimming at V came to 5 bases and at J to 13 bases, leaving 19 bases not matched to a gene. CDR3 length: 17 residues. DNA of the CDR3: TGCGCCAGCAGCTACTCCGAAACCGGGACAGGCAGGTCCCCCCTCCACTTT. This sequence encodes CASSYSETGTGRSPLHF.

The V call is TRBV27, the J call TRBJ1-6; 8 bases map to TRBD1. J gave up 8 bases and V 5 bases, and 2 bases lay outside the gene matches. Germline V gene lookup returns CDR1 MNHEY and CDR2 SMNVEV (reference sequence). This CDR3 contains 13 residues. CDR3 region: CASSVTGDSPLHF. CDR3 bases: TGTGCCAGCAGTGTGACAGGGGATTCACCCCTCCACTTT.

In its sample, this clone was seen once. V usage is TRBV7-6 and J usage is TRBJ2-5; 10 bases are shared with TRBD2. V lost 2 bases, J lost 4 bases, and 4 bases stayed unmatched. CDR1 and CDR2 from the germline V gene are SGHVS and FNYEAQ. The CDR3 runs to 15 residues. This CDR3 is CASSLSPSGGETQYF. CDR3 DNA sequence: TGTGCCAGCAGCTTAAGCCCTAGCGGGGGAGAGACCCAGTACTTC.

This clone was observed once. V and J are TRBV6-7 and TRBJ2-3, with D maybe TRBD2 (5 bases). TRBV6-7 is filed as an ORF, its function uncertain. This CDR3 is built from 16 residues. Trimming shortened V by 10 bases and J by 3 bases, and 23 bases separated the two germline ends. The CDR3 nucleotides read TGTGCCACCGGCCCTCCAAGGAGGTTTAGGACAGATACGCAGTATTTT. This encodes CATGPPRRFRTDTQYF.

The gene calls are TRBV15 and TRBJ1-1; D is ambiguous. Germline CDR1 reads LNHNV; CDR2 reads YYDKDF (reference sequence). V lost 1 base and J lost 1, with 10 bases in between. The CDR3 totals 15 residues. The CDR3 here is CATSRGLQSNTEAFF. The CDR3 nucleotides are TGTGCCACCAGCAGAGGTCTGCAGTCGAACACTGAAGCTTTCTTT.

CDR3 sequence: CASSYQQGPYEQYF. The CDR3 region has the DNA TGTGCCAGCAGTTACCAGCAGGGTCCCTACGAGCAGTACTTC. This chain connects TRBV6-5 to TRBJ2-7, with a tentative D call TRBD1 (5 bases). There are 14 residues in the CDR3. The germline gives CDR1 MNHEY, CDR2 SVGAGI. Trimming took 2 bases from V and 2 from J, leaving 10 bases between them.

This chain uses TRBV12-5 with TRBJ1-3; 11 bases map to TRBD1. Germline lookup yields CDR1 LGHNT and CDR2 FRNRAP. Trimming cost V 4 bases and J 2 bases; bases outside gene matches: 1. The CDR3 is 15 amino acids. The CDR3 DNA is TGTGCTAGTGGTTCGGGACAGGGGGCTGGAAACACCATATATTTT. Encoded protein: CASGSGQGAGNTIYF.

The CDR3 region is CASSQHRFSSYEQYF. CDR3 nucleotide sequence: TGCGCCAGCAGCCAGCACAGGTTCTCCTCCTACGAGCAGTACTTC. The chain combines TRBV4-3 with TRBJ2-7, with D possibly TRBD1 on 5 matching bases. V was trimmed by 3 bases and J by 0 bases, leaving 12 bases between them. The CDR3 is made up of 15 amino acids. CDR1 and CDR2 from the germline V gene are LGHNA and YSLEER.

The rearrangement uses TRBV2 and TRBJ1-6; no reliable D call. Trimming took off 6 bases at V and 0 bases at J, with 3 bases between the two ends. Per the germline V gene, CDR1 is SNHLY and CDR2 is FYNNEI. The length of the CDR3 is 13 residues. In DNA, the CDR3 is TGTGCCAGCAGGAGCTCCTATAATTCACCCCTCCACTTT. Its protein product is CASRSSYNSPLHF.

The J gene is TRBJ1-5, the V gene TRBV6-5, with 9 nucleotides matching TRBD1. The CDR3 spans 14 residues. Trimming cost V 6 bases and J 2 bases; bases outside gene matches: 2. CDR1 and CDR2 (germline): MNHEY, SVGAGI. The CDR3 spells CASSRTGGNQPQHF. CDR3 sequence (DNA): TGTGCCAGCAGCCGGACAGGGGGCAATCAGCCCCAGCATTTT.

This clone was detected once. The CDR3 spells CASSPGTSGGVGETQYF. Here the CDR3 DNA reads TGTGCCAGCAGCCCCGGGACTAGCGGGGGAGTTGGAGAGACCCAGTACTTC. V and J are TRBV5-4 and TRBJ2-5; 14 bases agree with TRBD2. J lost 4 bases, V lost 4 bases, and 9 bases had no gene match. The CDR3 spans 17 residues. CDR1 SGHNT and CDR2 YYREEE come from the germline V gene (reference sequence).

In this sample, this clone turned up once. CDR3 coding DNA: TGCGCCAGCAGCTTGGAGCCAGGGGGCAAGGAAGAGACCCAGTACTTC. As protein: CASSLEPGGKEETQYF. V and J are TRBV5-1 and TRBJ2-5; TRBD1 matches 8 bases. The J segment lost 3 bases and the V segment lost 0 bases, leaving 7 bases of the junction unmatched. This CDR3 comprises 16 residues. Per the germline V gene, CDR1 is SGHRS and CDR2 is YFSETQ. Together with reference TRBV5-1 and TRBJ2-5, the CDR3 gives the full variable domain: KAGVTQTPRYLIKTRGQQVTLSCSPISGHRSVSWYQQTPGQGLQFLFEYFSETQRNKGNFPGRFSGRQFSNSRSEMNVSTLELGDSALYLCASSLEPGGKEETQYFGPGTRLLVL.

The DNA of the CDR3 is TGTGCCAGCAGCTTAGTGGTTGTCGGACTAGCCACCTACGAGCAGTACTTC. It yields the protein CASSLVVVGLATYEQYF. The chain couples TRBV11-3 to TRBJ2-7; 8 bases align to TRBD2. V gave up 1 base and J gave up 2 bases; unmatched junction bases: 10. The V gene's germline CDR1 is SGHNT and CDR2 YENEEA. The CDR3 totals 17 residues.

The rearrangement links TRBV5-4 to TRBJ1-3, with D tentatively TRBD1 (6 bases). CDR1 and CDR2 (germline): SGHNT, YYREEE (reference sequence). V was trimmed by 5 bases and J by 0 bases, leaving 18 bases between them. The CDR3 has 17 residues. DNA for the CDR3: TGTGCCAGCAGTTTTGGGGGCTTGGGTTTCTCTGGAAACACCATATATTTT. Translated: CASSFGGLGFSGNTIYF.

V usage is TRBV4-2 and J usage is TRBJ2-2, with D perhaps matching TRBD1 (5 bases). The V gene's germline CDR1 is LGHNA and CDR2 YNFKEQ. The CDR3 spans 16 residues. Deletions cut 0 bases from V and 1 base from J, with 9 bases between. This chain's CDR3 is CASSQEIQGNTGELFF. The CDR3 DNA sequence: TGTGCCAGCAGCCAAGAAATCCAGGGGAACACCGGGGAGCTGTTTTTT.

This chain joins TRBV5-1 and TRBJ1-1; D is possibly TRBD1 (5 bases). With 4 bases removed from V and 1 base from J, the gap between germline ends came to 11 bases. CDR3 length: 14 amino acids. From germline, CDR1 is SGHRS and CDR2 YFSETQ. The CDR3 DNA sequence: TGCGCCAGCAGCATGACACAGGCGAACACTGAAGCTTTCTTT. Translated: CASSMTQANTEAFF.